The present T cell receptor (beta chain) was sequenced within a study of CD8 T cells in ankylosing spondylitis. As for this clonotype: Antigen specificity is unknown.

The TCR beta libraries were generated through quantitative 5'-RACE incorporating molecular barcodes. TCRdb processed the 5' RACE reads anew with MiXCR; each CDR3 protein has one entry. The repertoire consists of 450,000 or so distinct CDR3 sequences, with 26% occurring once and the leading ten covering over 0.8%. The study's findings and limits: Relatively rare in peripheral blood, disease-linked clones were also CD8+. Reportedly, significant enrichment of disease-linked clones occurred in matched ankylosing spondylitis synovial fluid. What seemed typical of ankylosing spondylitis blood was a TCR beta motif built from roughly 8 highly homologous variants. In the blood and synovial fluid of reactive arthritis, some motif variants had been previously reported.

Per germline, CDR1 SNHLY and CDR2 FYNNEI. After removal of 7 bases from V and 7 bases from J, the junction contained 10 bases not matched to a gene. The CDR3 contains 15 residues. The receptor was isolated from a male donor with ankylosing spondylitis. The chain links TRBV2 to TRBJ1-6; 7 nucleotides match TRBD1. Sequences were obtained from blood, either unsorted or a sorted T cell fraction (not recorded which). Here the CDR3 DNA reads TGTGCCAGCACTACCGGGACAGCCACGAATTCACCCCTCCACTTT. Residues: CASTTGTATNSPLHF. Together with reference TRBV2 and TRBJ1-6, the CDR3 gives the full variable domain: EPEVTQTPSHQVTQMGQEVILRCVPISNHLYFYWYRQILGQKVEFLVSFYNNEISEKSEIFDDQFSVERPDGSNFTLKIRSTKLEDSAMYFCASTTGTATNSPLHFGNGTRLTVT.